These 27 T cell receptor beta chains share one sample of origin, sequenced in a study of cytomegalovirus exposure and HLA in healthy donors. Vbeta (60) and Jbeta (13) primers were used in the PCR. Assay used: immunoSEQ multiplex PCR; TCRdb lists only in-frame clones, some missing. This sample's table has tens of thousands of clones. Material for sequencing was PBMCs. These receptor sequences come from a man aged 35 to 55 in good health and CMV-seronegative.

This chain links TRBV30 with TRBJ2-7, with a possible D match to TRBD2 (5 bases). The ends were cut back, 3 bases at V and 2 bases at J, with 14 bases in the middle. The CDR3 loop spans 14 amino acids. The germline gives CDR1 GTSNPN, CDR2 SVGIG (reference sequence). CDR3 sequence: CAWRGLLYPYEQYF. The CDR3 DNA sequence: TGTGCCTGGAGAGGACTCTTATACCCCTACGAGCAGTACTTC.

The chain is built from TRBV10-3 and TRBJ2-3; TRBD2 matches at 9 bases. J gave up 1 base and V 3 bases, and 2 bases lay outside the gene matches. Germline loops: CDR1 ENHRY, CDR2 SYGVKD. The CDR3 length is 15 residues. CDR3 sequence (DNA): TGTGCCATCAGTGATCCTAGCGGGGGCACAGATACGCAGTATTTT. Translating gives CAISDPSGGTDTQYF.

For this clone: The junction does not match germline at one end; this may be a read error. The same CDR3 is also encoded by other DNA sequences in this sample. The chain joins TRBV6-1 to TRBJ2-7, with a tentative D call TRBD2 (7 bases). The CDR3 extends over 16 amino acids. The germline CDR1 and CDR2 sequences are MNHNS and SASEGT. The CDR3 here is CASSAVAGGLVYEQYF. The CDR3 nucleotides are TGCGCGAGCAGTGCGGTAGCCGGGGGGCTAGTATACGAGCAGTACTTC.

CDR3 sequence (DNA): TGCGCCAGCAGGGGGACTAGCGGGGGGGCGGATACGCAGTATTTT. It is translated as CASRGTSGGADTQYF. The gene calls are TRBV5-1 and TRBJ2-3; 16 bases map to TRBD2. Trimming at V came to 5 bases and at J to 6 bases, leaving 3 bases not matched to a gene. Germline lookup yields CDR1 SGHRS and CDR2 YFSETQ. The CDR3 runs to 15 residues.

The V gene is TRBV19, the J gene TRBJ2-3; tentative D call: TRBD1 (5 bases). The CDR3 spans 15 residues. The germline CDR1 and CDR2 sequences are LNHDA and SQIVND (reference sequence). Trimming removed 3 bases at V and 6 bases at J, with 16 bases between. The CDR3 here is CASSIQQGAVDTQYF. The CDR3 coding sequence is TGTGCCAGTAGTATTCAGCAGGGTGCTGTGGATACGCAGTATTTT.

CDR3 in DNA: TGTGCCAGCATAACAGCCCTAACTTCCTACGAGCAGTACTTC. Protein: CASITALTSYEQYF. V usage is TRBV6-1 and J usage is TRBJ2-7; D call uncertain. The CDR3 is made up of 14 amino acids. The germline V gene has CDR1 MNHNS and CDR2 SASEGT. V lost 7 bases to trimming and J lost 1 base, with 14 bases between them.

This chain links TRBV6-5 with TRBJ1-5; weak D call: TRBD1 (5 bases). Germline loops: CDR1 MNHEY, CDR2 SVGAGI. The CDR3 spans 14 residues. V shed 6 bases and J shed 4 bases, with 13 bases lying between them. CDR3 amino acids: CASSPGFTNQPQHF. CDR3 sequence (DNA): TGTGCCAGCAGCCCAGGGTTTACGAATCAGCCCCAGCATTTT.

This chain links TRBV13 with TRBJ2-7, with 9 bases identical to TRBD1. The J segment lost 3 bases and the V segment lost 5 bases, leaving 5 bases of the junction unmatched. The length of the CDR3 is 14 residues. The germline V gene has CDR1 PRHDT and CDR2 FYEKMQ (reference sequence). CDR3: CASSPGQGYYEQYF. The CDR3 DNA reads TGTGCCAGCAGCCCGGGACAGGGATACTACGAGCAGTACTTC.

About this clone itself: This CDR3 is also generated by other DNA sequences in the sample. The chain carries TRBV5-6 and TRBJ1-5; 8 bases agree with TRBD1. V lost 0 bases and J lost 3; bases outside the gene matches: 2. The germline gives CDR1 SGHDT, CDR2 YYEEEE. This CDR3 spans 15 amino acids. This CDR3 reads CASSLGQGINQPQHF. CDR3 sequence (DNA): TGTGCCAGCAGCTTGGGACAGGGGATCAATCAGCCCCAGCATTTT.

This chain connects TRBV19 to TRBJ1-5; a weak D match, TRBD1 (6 bases). From germline, CDR1 is LNHDA and CDR2 SQIVND (reference sequence). This CDR3 is built from 15 residues. V was clipped by 6 bases and J by 4 bases, with 16 bases between them. CDR3 DNA: TGTGCCAGTAGCCTAGGGGGTGCGGGTAATCAGCCCCAGCATTTT. This codes for CASSLGGAGNQPQHF. Full variable domain (missing parts from reference TRBV19 and TRBJ1-5): DGGITQSPKYLFRKEGQNVTLSCEQNLNHDAMYWYRQDPGQGLRLIYYSQIVNDFQKGDIAEGYSVSREKKESFPLTVTSAQKNPTAFYLCASSLGGAGNQPQHFGDGTRLSIL.

The chain couples TRBV27 to TRBJ2-7, with D tentatively TRBD1 (5 bases). CDR3 size: 13 residues. Trimming took off 4 bases at V and 6 bases at J, with 13 bases between the two ends. Germline CDR1 is MNHEY and CDR2 is SMNVEV (reference sequence). DNA of the CDR3: TGTGCCAGCAGTTCGAATCAGGGCCGCGAGCAGTACTTC. This sequence encodes CASSSNQGREQYF.

V is TRBV28 and J is TRBJ1-1; tentatively, D is TRBD1 (5 bases). This CDR3 has 16 residues. Germline loops: CDR1 MDHEN, CDR2 SYDVKM. V dropped 2 bases and J dropped 4 bases, with 17 bases sitting between them. CDR3 in DNA: TGTGCCAGCAGTTTAAACAGGTGGCCCAGAAGCACTGAAGCTTTCTTT. It translates to CASSLNRWPRSTEAFF.

The chain carries TRBV5-8 and TRBJ2-2, with D tentatively TRBD1 (6 bases). The CDR3 covers 15 residues. The germline V gene encodes CDR1 SGHTS and CDR2 YDEGEE. V was pared by 4 bases and J by 3 bases, with 13 bases between. CDR3 DNA sequence: TGTGCCAGCAGCCTCAAAAACAGGGACACCGGGGAGCTGTTTTTT. It encodes CASSLKNRDTGELFF. Supplemented by reference TRBV5-8 and TRBJ2-2, the full variable domain reads EAGVTQSPTHLIKTRGQQATLRCSPISGHTSVYWYQQALGLGLQFLLWYDEGEERNRGNFPPRFSGRQFPNYSSELNVNALELEDSALYLCASSLKNRDTGELFFGEGSRLTVL.

The chain has TRBV19 and TRBJ1-2; 9 bases line up with TRBD1. The V gene's germline CDR1 is LNHDA and CDR2 SQIVND (reference sequence). V shed 1 base and J 4 bases; nucleotides not matched to a gene: 4. The length of the CDR3 is 15 residues. The CDR3 region has the DNA TGTGCCAGTAGTATAGGCCGGACAGGGGCCTATGGCTACACCTTC. It codes for CASSIGRTGAYGYTF.

The rearrangement links TRBV14 to TRBJ2-2, with a possible D match to TRBD1 (6 bases). The CDR3 covers 16 residues. V lost 4 bases, J lost 0 bases, and 12 bases lay in between. The germline V gene encodes CDR1 SGHDN and CDR2 FVKESK. The CDR3 spells CASSPHRTANTGELFF. CDR3 nucleotides: TGTGCCAGCAGCCCTCACAGGACAGCGAACACCGGGGAGCTGTTTTTT.

The chain uses TRBV7-8 and TRBJ2-1; TRBD2 matches 7 bases. The CDR3 runs to 16 residues. Trimming cost V 4 bases and J 3 bases; bases outside gene matches: 9. Germline assignment: CDR1 SGHVS and CDR2 FQNEAQ. CDR3 DNA sequence: TGTGCCAGCAGCTCCCTTGTGCGGGGGTTCTACAATGAGCAGTTCTTC. Residues: CASSSLVRGFYNEQFF.

The chain carries TRBV29-1 and TRBJ1-3; D not certain. V was trimmed by 3 bases and J by 4 bases, leaving 4 bases between them. The germline V gene has CDR1 SQVTM and CDR2 ANQGSEA. The CDR3 consists of 11 residues. The CDR3 here is CSVELGNTIYF. CDR3 nucleotide sequence: TGCAGCGTTGAGCTAGGAAACACCATATATTTT.

The chain has TRBV6-5 and TRBJ2-7; TRBD2 aligns across 7 bases. This CDR3 region has 13 residues. Germline CDR1 reads MNHEY; CDR2 reads SVGAGI. Trimming cost V 10 bases and J 2 bases; bases outside gene matches: 8. The CDR3 region has the DNA TGTGCCACCCAAAAGGGAGGGCCCTACGAGCAGTACTTC. Its protein is CATQKGGPYEQYF.

The rearrangement links TRBV11-2 to TRBJ1-5; tentatively, D is TRBD1 (5 bases). Germline V lookup: CDR1 SGHAT, CDR2 FQNNGV. This CDR3 comprises 14 residues. V gave up 0 bases and J gave up 6 bases, with 9 bases separating them. This CDR3 reads CASSLDQGPQPQHF. CDR3 nucleotide sequence: TGTGCCAGCAGCTTAGATCAGGGTCCTCAGCCCCAGCATTTT.

V usage is TRBV6-1 and J usage is TRBJ2-5, with a weak D call TRBD2 (6 bases). Germline values: CDR1 MNHNS, CDR2 SASEGT. This CDR3 is built from 14 residues. Between the trimmed V and J ends, which lost 4 bases and 7 bases, there was a span of 16 bases. CDR3 in DNA: TGTGCCAGCAGTGTTAGGGTCCAAGCGGGGACCCAGTACTTC. Its protein product is CASSVRVQAGTQYF.

CDR3 DNA: TGTGCCAGCAGTTTATCGGTGAGCGGCGAGCAGTACTTC. This translates into CASSLSVSGEQYF. The gene calls are TRBV27 and TRBJ2-5, with D possibly matching TRBD2 (5 bases). The last part of the DNA fits TRBJ2-7 better; the J call may be wrong. The germline CDR1 and CDR2 sequences are MNHEY and SMNVEV (reference sequence). The length of the CDR3 is 13 residues.

This rearrangement joins TRBV5-1 to TRBJ1-4, with D perhaps TRBD1 (6 bases). This CDR3 spans 14 amino acids. V lost 5 bases and J lost 6, with 14 bases in between. Germline V gene data show CDR1 as SGHRS and CDR2 as YFSETQ. The CDR3 reads CASRIQGSDEKLFF. The CDR3 DNA is TGCGCCAGCAGGATCCAGGGGTCCGATGAAAAACTGTTTTTT. The full variable domain, rest sourced from reference TRBV5-1 and TRBJ1-4, is KAGVTQTPRYLIKTRGQQVTLSCSPISGHRSVSWYQQTPGQGLQFLFEYFSETQRNKGNFPGRFSGRQFSNSRSEMNVSTLELGDSALYLCASRIQGSDEKLFFGSGTQLSVL.

The chain uses TRBV2 and TRBJ2-6; 10 bases match TRBD1. V trimming: 6 bases; J trimming: 1 base; junction bases outside the gene matches: 6. In germline, CDR1 is SNHLY, CDR2 FYNNEI. This CDR3 has 17 amino acids. Written as DNA, the CDR3 is TGTGCCAGCAGCCGGGACAGGGGATTGTCTGGGGCCAACGTCCTGACTTTC. This sequence encodes CASSRDRGLSGANVLTF.

This CDR3 reads CASSDRDTKNIQYF. The CDR3, as DNA: TGTGCCAGTAGCGACAGGGACACAAAAAACATTCAGTACTTC. The chain uses TRBV19 and TRBJ2-4, with 7 positions matching TRBD1. The CDR3 has 14 residues. J was trimmed by 4 bases and V by 6 bases; bases with no gene match: 6. Germline V gene lookup returns CDR1 LNHDA and CDR2 SQIVND (reference sequence).

The chain links TRBV7-2 to TRBJ2-1; 7 nucleotides match TRBD2. The V gene's germline CDR1 is SGHTA and CDR2 FQGNSA. The CDR3 contains 14 residues. J gave up 10 bases and V 1 base, and 7 bases lay outside the gene matches. The CDR3 DNA reads TGTGCCAGCAGCTTAGACCGACTAGCCCACGAGCAGTTCTTC. Translating gives CASSLDRLAHEQFF.

Notes on this clone: At the DNA level, this CDR3 is encoded by other sequences in the same sample as well. The genes are TRBV5-1 and TRBJ2-7; tentative D call: TRBD1 (5 bases). Trimming removed 0 bases from V and 4 bases from J, with 11 bases in between. This CDR3 has 14 residues. Germline V gene data show CDR1 as SGHRS and CDR2 as YFSETQ. CDR3 sequence: CASSLEGRAYEQYF. For the CDR3, the DNA is TGCGCCAGCAGCTTGGAGGGCAGGGCATACGAGCAGTACTTC.

CDR3 sequence reads: CASSYQGAFMNTEAFF. CDR3 in DNA: TGTGCCAGCAGTTACCAGGGGGCCTTCATGAACACTGAAGCTTTCTTT. The rearrangement uses TRBV6-5 and TRBJ1-1; 8 nucleotides line up with TRBD1. The CDR3 length is 16 residues. V lost 2 bases to trimming and J lost 0 bases; unmatched junction nucleotides: 5. Germline CDR1 is MNHEY and CDR2 is SVGAGI.